This T cell receptor (beta chain) was found in a study of beta chain features in type 1 diabetes. Expressed TCRB transcripts were sequenced after all isolated RNA was converted to cDNA. Measured with immunoSEQ multiplex PCR; TCRdb has only the in-frame clones, and not every one. The table records roughly 610,000 clones, about 14% of them present only once. The V gene lost 0 bases and the J gene lost 5 bases, with 11 bases spanning the gap. This CDR3 spans 14 amino acids. Germline assignment: CDR1 SGDLS and CDR2 YYNGEE. Sorting based on CD45RO/CCR7/CD25/CD127/CD95/CD27 separated CD4+ naive, central memory, regulatory and stem cell-like memory cells.

The sample taken for sequencing was naive CD4+ T cells from blood. This receptor was identified in a man aged 18 to 30 in good health. The rearrangement links TRBV9 to TRBJ1-1; D is possibly TRBD1 (5 bases). CDR3 in amino acids: CASSVDPGLTEAFF. Written as DNA, the CDR3 is TGTGCCAGCAGCGTAGATCCGGGGCTGACTGAAGCTTTCTTT.